The sequence of this TCR beta chain was determined in a study of blood T cell repertoires in COVID-19 (dated by TCRdb to about 2020). General notes on the study: Samples covering the acute and convalescent phases of COVID-19 were provided by collaborators in the United States, Italy and Spain. The prospective study material was composed of cDNA or gDNA derived from T cells, B-cell-depleted T cells, or PBMCs. The dataset comprised deeply sampled blood TCRbeta repertoires from subjects exposed to, actively infected with, or recovered from COVID-19. A freely available public database, intended as a resource for researchers studying the immune response to SARS-CoV-2, is where the repertoires were released. Samples were obtained from the ongoing ImmuneRACE study (first 160 participants) and from some 1,300 subjects provided by 6 global collaborators. Sample metadata almost always included a de-identified subject ID, COVID-19 status, age in years and sex. Where available, HLA class I and class II types were obtained from metadata supplied by the sample provider rather than from assay-based typing.

As regards this clone: The antigen it binds to is not known. No qualities accompany the bases; no much larger clone lies one base away.

The paper's findings and limits, for the study overall: How much clinical and demographic metadata was included differed by source and by participant, and the metadata was provided uncurated.

TCRbeta CDR3 regions were amplified from genomic DNA using the immunoSEQ Assay, a bias-controlled multiplex PCR. The study's own analysis went as follows. Nucleated cell counts per sample were estimated from amplification of reference gene primers within the assay. Sequence reads were collapsed and filtered to measure the absolute abundance of every unique TCRbeta CDR3 rearrangement. For each sample, productive Simpson clonality was calculated as the square root of Simpson's diversity index over productive rearrangements. Sourced from immuneACCESS, this table was stored by TCRdb with only in-frame sequences that have V and J called. A share of the clones is absent; for the studies checked, an unresolved V gene accounts for under half, and the remainder has no known explanation. That table furnishes V, J and clone size, whereas the DNA furnished D and trimming. This sample comprises 100,000 to 150,000 clones, more than 70% of them detected only once. Clones ranked in the top ten supply approximately 10% of the sample.

Each collaborating institution followed its own protocols to collect whole blood in K2EDTA tubes. For TCRbeta analysis, collaborators shipped samples as frozen whole blood, isolated PBMCs, or DNA extracted from either of those sample types. From the cysteine through the phenylalanine, the CDR3 covers 12 amino acids. Left in the record is the CDR3 DNA by itself, 36 bases read in frame from the first base. Trimming at the junction amounts to 6 bases on V and 4 bases on J, and the germline ends lie 9 bases apart. Sequences LGHDT (CDR1) and YNNKEL (CDR2) are obtained from the germline V gene (reference sequence).

The source material was peripheral blood. The sequence was obtained from a man aged 45-60 years with acute or convalescent COVID-19. The chain is encoded by TRBV3-1 (or the pseudogene TRBV3-2) joined to TRBJ1-2; possibly the D gene is TRBD1, per 6 matching bases. The sequence in DNA is TGTGCCAGCAGTCCGACAGGCTATGGCTACACCTTC. Translated, this is CASSPTGYGYTF.